This T cell receptor beta chain was found in a study of blood T cell repertoires in COVID-19. Study-level information: Acute and convalescent COVID-19 specimens originated in the United States, Italy and Spain. The analysed material was cDNA or gDNA that came from T cells, B-cell-depleted T cells, or PBMCs.

Unmatched junction bases numbered 7, after V lost 0 bases and J lost 3 bases. This CDR3 comprises 17 residues. Looked up from germline, CDR1 is LNHDA and CDR2 is SQIVND (reference sequence). Source study methods: From reference gene primer amplification, estimates of nucleated cell counts were derived. Using immunoSEQ multiplex PCR, the repertoire was profiled, and TCRdb retains in-frame clones only, with some absent. V, J and clone size were drawn from that table, and D and trimming were deduced from the DNA. Among 65,000 to 95,000 clones listed, 88% were seen once. Source material: peripheral blood. The TCR sequence derives from a man in his 70s with acute or convalescent COVID-19. The V gene is TRBV19, the J gene TRBJ1-5, with 8 bases identical to TRBD1. Here the CDR3 DNA reads TGTGCCAGTAGTATAGATCGCGCAGGGGGCGTCAATCAGCCCCAGCATTTT. Its protein product is CASSIDRAGGVNQPQHF.